This TCR beta chain comes out of a study of blood T cell repertoires in COVID-19. The data were produced by immunoSEQ multiplex PCR, yet TCRdb's version contains in-frame clones alone and is incomplete. The table shows approximately 98,000 clones, with more than 65% occurring only once. The sample consisted of peripheral blood. This clonotype originated in a woman of 80 years or more with acute or convalescent COVID-19.

The DNA for the CDR3 is TGTGCCAGCAGTTACCCCCCATGGGCGGGGGGGCCGGACACCGGGGAGCTGTTTTTT. Amino acids: CASSYPPWAGGPDTGELFF. The chain links TRBV6-2 or TRBV6-3 to TRBJ2-2; the match to TRBD2 covers 9 bases. V lost 2 bases, J lost 3 bases, and 13 bases stayed unmatched. The length of the CDR3 is 19 residues. CDR1 and CDR2 from the germline V gene are MNHEY and SVGEGT.